These 13 T cell receptor beta chains were sequenced from one sample in a study of shared clonotypes between healthy human individuals (dated by TCRdb to about 2020). Library method: the immunoSEQ multiplex PCR assay. Here the immuneACCESS table is served through TCRdb, limited to in-frame sequences with V and J called. Missing clones are a known gap in these copies; in checked studies unresolved V genes cover under half, and the rest lacks a known reason. The sample table contains more than 2 million clones; only one count was recorded for approximately 94% of them. More than 0.95% of the sample goes to the ten largest clones. For the CD8 naive samples, CD45RO-negative cells were positively selected for CCR7, yielding a CD45RA+CCR7+ population from which TemRA cells were excluded. The sample comprised naive CD8+ T cells sorted from blood. The intended sense of this specimen's cell subset or site label: CD45RA+CCR7+. The receptors shown here come from a man aged 18 to 29 in good health.

Remarks on this clone: The same CDR3 can be traced to other DNA sequences in this sample. The chain uses TRBV5-4 and TRBJ1-2; D remains ambiguous. Looked up from germline, CDR1 is SGHNT and CDR2 is YYREEE (reference sequence). The CDR3 has 11 amino acids. Trimming cost V 4 bases and J 2 bases, with 3 bases left between them. CDR3 sequence: CASSPNYGYTF. CDR3 DNA sequence: TGTGCCAGCAGCCCCAACTATGGCTACACCTTC.

The CDR3 sequence: CASSTTGTSGSAQYF. The CDR3 bases are TGTGCCAGCAGCACCACCGGGACTAGCGGGAGCGCGCAGTATTTT. This chain joins TRBV9 and TRBJ2-3, with 14 bases lining up with TRBD2. The CDR3 runs to 15 residues. Losses at the gene ends were 4 bases for V and 10 bases for J; bases not matched to a gene: 8. In germline, CDR1 is SGDLS, CDR2 YYNGEE.

The chain has TRBV27 and TRBJ2-2, with 9 bases matching TRBD2. Trimming removed 3 bases from V and 5 bases from J; junction bases left unmatched: 4. CDR1 is MNHEY, CDR2 SMNVEV, per germline (reference sequence). CDR3 length: 15 residues. The DNA of the CDR3 is TGTGCCAGCAGTTTCGGAAGCGGGGGGACCGGGGAGCTGTTTTTT. It yields the protein CASSFGSGGTGELFF.

The chain employs TRBV29-1 and TRBJ2-3; D possibly corresponds to TRBD2 (5 bases). The CDR3 consists of 12 residues. Germline loops: CDR1 SQVTM, CDR2 ANQGSEA. This CDR3 reads CSGWRAADTQYF. DNA for the CDR3: TGCAGTGGTTGGCGGGCGGCAGATACGCAGTATTTT.

The V gene is TRBV5-4, the J gene TRBJ1-1; 7 bases map to TRBD1. J gave up 0 bases and V 6 bases, and 8 bases lay outside the gene matches. CDR1 SGHNT and CDR2 YYREEE come from the germline V gene (reference sequence). CDR3 length: 15 residues. The chain's CDR3 is CASTLGGPLNTEAFF. The DNA of the CDR3 is TGTGCCAGCACCTTAGGGGGCCCCTTGAACACTGAAGCTTTCTTT. Using reference TRBV5-4 and TRBJ1-1 for the parts outside the CDR3, the full variable domain is ETGVTQSPTHLIKTRGQQVTLRCSSQSGHNTVSWYQQALGQGPQFIFQYYREEENGRGNFPPRFSGLQFPNYSSELNVNALELDDSALYLCASTLGGPLNTEAFFGQGTRLTVV.

The chain couples TRBV5-5 to TRBJ2-1; possibly TRBD1 for D (6 bases). Trimming removed 5 bases at V and 10 bases at J, with 16 bases between. CDR3 length: 13 residues. Germline-derived CDR1 and CDR2 are SGHKS and YYEKEE (reference sequence). DNA of the CDR3: TGTGCCAGCAGTTTGACAGGTACTTCGGAGCAGTTCTTC. Translation gives CASSLTGTSEQFF.

In DNA, the CDR3 is TGTGCCAGCAGTTGGGACACTTACTACGAGCAGTACTTC. Its protein is CASSWDTYYEQYF. The gene calls are TRBV11-2 and TRBJ2-7; D might be TRBD1 (6 bases). Trimming stripped 6 bases from V and 3 bases from J, with 12 bases between. The CDR3 length is 13 residues. Germline V gene data show CDR1 as SGHAT and CDR2 as FQNNGV.

The chain has TRBV7-3 and TRBJ1-3; 10 nucleotides agree with TRBD1. This CDR3 is 15 amino acids long. Germline CDR1 and CDR2: SGHTA and FQGTGA. Unmatched junction bases numbered 4, after V lost 4 bases and J lost 4 bases. CDR3 nucleotides: TGTGCCAGCAGCTCAAGACAGGGGGCCGGAAACACCATATATTTT. It translates to CASSSRQGAGNTIYF.

The chain couples TRBV30 to TRBJ1-2; the D gene is possibly TRBD1 (6 bases). Trimming cost V 3 bases and J 3 bases, with 11 bases left between them. The germline CDR1 and CDR2 sequences are GTSNPN and SVGIG (reference sequence). This CDR3 has 13 amino acids. The CDR3 reads CAWSPQGDYGYTF. The CDR3 nucleotides are TGTGCCTGGAGCCCACAGGGTGACTATGGCTACACCTTC.

The chain couples TRBV28 to TRBJ1-2; D call uncertain. This CDR3 has 14 residues. V gave up 7 bases and J gave up 0 bases, with 12 bases separating them. Germline CDR1 reads MDHEN; CDR2 reads SYDVKM. The CDR3 DNA follows: TGTGCCAGCAAGGGTAAAGGAACTAACTATGGCTACACCTTC. It encodes CASKGKGTNYGYTF.

The chain recombines TRBV29-1 with TRBJ1-1, with 7 bases fitting TRBD1. Trimming took 7 bases from V and 6 from J; bases not matched to a gene: 11. CDR3 length: 13 residues. Germline CDR1 reads SQVTM; CDR2 reads ANQGSEA. The CDR3 protein is CSALGQYRSEAFF. CDR3 bases: TGCAGCGCCTTGGGACAGTATAGATCTGAAGCTTTCTTT. Using reference TRBV29-1 and TRBJ1-1 for the parts outside the CDR3, the full variable domain is SAVISQKPSRDICQRGTSLTIQCQVDSQVTMMFWYRQQPGQSLTLIATANQGSEATYESGFVIDKFPISRPNLTFSTLTVSNMSPEDSSIYLCSALGQYRSEAFFGQGTRLTVV.

This chain links TRBV9 with TRBJ2-7; a possible D gene is TRBD2 (5 bases). This CDR3 is built from 14 residues. CDR1 and CDR2 (germline): SGDLS, YYNGEE. Trimming stripped 0 bases from V and 1 base from J, with 8 bases between. The CDR3: CASSVEEGSYEQYF. The CDR3 coding sequence is TGTGCCAGCAGCGTAGAAGAGGGTTCCTACGAGCAGTACTTC.

This chain uses TRBV19 with TRBJ1-5, with a possible D match to TRBD1 (5 bases). Germline-derived CDR1 and CDR2 are LNHDA and SQIVND (reference sequence). V was trimmed by 7 bases and J by 5 bases, leaving 15 bases between them. The CDR3 is 14 amino acids. CDR3 protein: CASTPWGDDQPQHF. The CDR3 DNA reads as TGTGCCAGTACCCCCTGGGGGGACGATCAGCCCCAGCATTTT.